One and the same sample provided the 28 T cell receptor beta chains below, sequenced in a study of blood T cell repertoires in COVID-19. Clones were sequenced by immunoSEQ multiplex PCR, and TCRdb holds only the in-frame ones, with some missing. The sample consists of some 270,000 clones, 89% of them appearing once. The sequenced sample consisted of peripheral blood. Every receptor here comes from a woman in her thirties or forties who had recovered from COVID-19.

CDR3 sequence: CATSDPNRGGMWNEQFF. In DNA form, the CDR3 reads TGTGCCACCAGTGACCCAAATCGGGGGGGGATGTGGAATGAGCAGTTCTTC. This rearrangement joins TRBV24-1 to TRBJ2-1, with 8 bases aligning to TRBD2. Germline V gives CDR1 KGHDR, CDR2 SFDVKD. The CDR3 runs to 17 residues. V dropped 4 bases and J dropped 7; count of bases not matched to a gene: 14.

The V gene is TRBV3-1 (or the pseudogene TRBV3-2), the J gene TRBJ1-3, with D perhaps TRBD1 (6 bases). V lost 1 base, J lost 11 bases, and 15 bases lay in between. Germline CDR1 LGHDT, CDR2 YNNKEL (reference sequence). This CDR3 contains 14 residues. The CDR3 region is CASSQAGLKGAIYF. CDR3 sequence (DNA): TGTGCCAGCAGCCAAGCGGGATTGAAGGGGGCCATATATTTT.

The V gene is TRBV28, the J gene TRBJ2-7, with 7 bases matching TRBD1. The CDR3 has 13 amino acids. Germline V lookup: CDR1 MDHEN, CDR2 SYDVKM. V lost 3 bases, J lost 6 bases, and 5 bases stayed unmatched. DNA of the CDR3: TGTGCCAGCAGTTTTGAGGGGGCGGGCGAGCAGTACGTC. Residues: CASSFEGAGEQYV.

V gene TRBV13 combines with J gene TRBJ1-1; D may be TRBD1 (6 bases). Trimming stripped 4 bases from V and 4 bases from J, with 16 bases between. The CDR3 consists of 15 residues. CDR1 and CDR2 from the germline V gene are PRHDT and FYEKMQ (reference sequence). In DNA form, the CDR3 reads TGTGCCAGCAGCTCAGAAGGGACACTACGCACTGAAGCTTTCTTT. Residues: CASSSEGTLRTEAFF.

The chain is built from TRBV5-1 and TRBJ2-3; D might be TRBD2 (6 bases). CDR3 length equals 15 residues. Germline CDR1 is SGHRS and CDR2 is YFSETQ. V was pared by 2 bases and J by 3 bases, with 13 bases between. CDR3 amino acids: CASSLHGSKTDTQYF. The DNA of the CDR3 is TGCGCCAGCAGCTTACACGGGAGTAAGACAGATACGCAGTATTTT.

Here the CDR3 reads CASSWGQGFRSPLHF. In nucleotides, the CDR3 is TGTGCCAGCAGCTGGGGACAGGGTTTTAGATCACCCCTCCACTTT. The J gene is TRBJ1-6, the V gene TRBV5-4; 9 bases line up with TRBD1. Germline V gene sequence: CDR1 SGHNT, CDR2 YYREEE (reference sequence). V shed 3 bases, J shed 10 bases, and the junction held 8 bases outside the gene matches. CDR3 length equals 15 residues.

This clone was observed a few times. CDR3 protein: CASSTTGGSSEQFF. The CDR3 DNA reads TGTGCCAGTAGTACTACAGGGGGCTCGAGTGAGCAGTTCTTC. The gene calls are TRBV19 and TRBJ2-1; 9 nucleotides match TRBD1. The J segment lost 9 bases and the V segment lost 4 bases, leaving 7 bases of the junction unmatched. Per the germline V gene, CDR1 is LNHDA and CDR2 is SQIVND (reference sequence). The CDR3 runs to 14 residues.

The chain is built from TRBV27 and TRBJ2-1; 9 bases map to TRBD2. From germline, CDR1 is MNHEY and CDR2 SMNVEV (reference sequence). Trimming cost V 0 bases and J 8 bases; bases outside gene matches: 5. The CDR3 has 15 amino acids. The CDR3 DNA sequence: TGTGCCAGCAGTTTATCTAGCGGGAGATTCGATGAGCAGTTCTTC. This gives the protein CASSLSSGRFDEQFF.

The CDR3 protein is CASSFRRDEQFF. In DNA form, the CDR3 reads TGTGCCAGCAGTTTTAGGAGGGATGAGCAGTTCTTC. J is TRBJ2-1 and V is TRBV6-2 or TRBV6-3; D is possibly TRBD2 (6 bases). This CDR3 is built from 12 residues. Germline CDR1 and CDR2: MNHEY and SVGEGT. Trimming shortened V by 4 bases and J by 8 bases, and 9 bases separated the two germline ends.

The chain uses TRBV19 and TRBJ1-3, with D unclear. V lost 3 bases and J 0 bases, leaving 12 bases between the germline ends. The CDR3 consists of 16 residues. Germline V gives CDR1 LNHDA, CDR2 SQIVND (reference sequence). CDR3 sequence: CASSIVLRLSGNTIYF. DNA of the CDR3: TGTGCCAGTAGTATTGTCTTGCGTCTCTCTGGAAACACCATATATTTT.

A few counts support this clone. This rearrangement joins TRBV2 to TRBJ2-6; D might be TRBD1 (6 bases). The CDR3 sequence is 18 residues long. V gave up 2 bases and J gave up 0 bases, with 14 bases separating them. The V gene's germline CDR1 is SNHLY and CDR2 FYNNEI. CDR3 in amino acids: CASSEWGTIFSGANVLTF. The DNA for the CDR3 is TGTGCCAGCAGTGAATGGGGGACAATTTTCTCTGGGGCCAACGTCCTGACTTTC.

This chain connects TRBV3-1 (or the pseudogene TRBV3-2) to TRBJ1-6; D possibly corresponds to TRBD1 (5 bases). CDR1 and CDR2 from the germline V gene are LGHDT and YNNKEL (reference sequence). The CDR3 length is 14 residues. The germline V and J ends were trimmed by 1 base and 7 bases, with 8 bases remaining between them. CDR3 DNA sequence: TGTGCCAGCAGCCAAGTGCGGGGGAATTCACCCCTCCACTTT. This codes for CASSQVRGNSPLHF.

This rearrangement joins TRBV21-1 to TRBJ2-7; the table's TRBD2 call for D was not verified on the DNA. TRBV21-1 is labeled a pseudogene. This CDR3 comprises 22 residues. CDR3 sequence (DNA): TGTGCCAGCAGCGACTACTCCGGGACTAGCGGGAGGGAGGCCCTGGGGCCCTACGAGCAGTACGTC. It specifies CASSDYSGTSGREALGPYEQYV.

The rearrangement uses TRBV3-1 (or the pseudogene TRBV3-2) and TRBJ1-4; 9 bases match TRBD1. The CDR3 covers 15 residues. CDR1 LGHDT and CDR2 YNNKEL come from the germline V gene (reference sequence). Trimming took 3 bases from V and 7 from J; bases not matched to a gene: 6. CDR3 sequence reads: CASSHYRDRVEKLFF. CDR3 sequence (DNA): TGTGCCAGCAGCCACTACCGGGACAGGGTTGAAAAACTGTTTTTT.

The V call is TRBV13, the J call TRBJ2-5, with D maybe TRBD1 (5 bases). The CDR3 has 12 residues. In germline, CDR1 is PRHDT, CDR2 FYEKMQ (reference sequence). V gave up 3 bases and J gave up 6 bases, with 8 bases separating them. In DNA form, the CDR3 reads TGTGCCAGCAGCTTCAGGGTACAGACCCAGTACTTC. The encoded protein is CASSFRVQTQYF.

The chain combines TRBV28 with TRBJ2-6; TRBD2 is a possible D gene (6 bases). Per the germline V gene, CDR1 is MDHEN and CDR2 is SYDVKM. The CDR3 covers 15 residues. V shed 9 bases and J shed 4 bases, with 16 bases lying between them. The CDR3 reads CASRTEGSGANVLTF. As DNA, the CDR3 is TGTGCCAGTAGAACGGAGGGGTCGGGGGCCAACGTCCTGACTTTC.

This sequence joins TRBV5-4 and TRBJ2-3; 9 positions agree with TRBD2. There are 15 residues in the CDR3. Germline CDR1 is SGHNT and CDR2 is YYREEE (reference sequence). V shed 3 bases and J 6 bases; nucleotides not matched to a gene: 8. CDR3 sequence (DNA): TGTGCCAGCAGCTCCGGGACTAGCAAAGGGGATACGCAGTATTTT. Its protein product is CASSSGTSKGDTQYF.

The V call is TRBV5-4, the J call TRBJ2-3, with TRBD2 matching 12 bases. The CDR3 length is 17 residues. From germline, CDR1 is SGHNT and CDR2 YYREEE (reference sequence). V dropped 1 base and J dropped 2; count of bases not matched to a gene: 5. Here the CDR3 DNA reads TGTGCCAGCAGCTTGCGACTAGCGGGAGTCCCCACAGATACGCAGTATTTT. This codes for CASSLRLAGVPTDTQYF.

The chain uses TRBV7-2 and TRBJ1-6; D not resolved. Germline lookup yields CDR1 SGHTA and CDR2 FQGNSA. The CDR3 is 14 amino acids. V gave up 2 bases and J gave up 8 bases, with 10 bases separating them. The CDR3 coding sequence is TGTGCCAGCAGCTTACACCGTACTGATTCACCCCTCCACTTT. Protein product: CASSLHRTDSPLHF.

This chain uses TRBV5-1 with TRBJ2-7, with 8 positions matching TRBD2. Germline V CDR1 and CDR2: SGHRS, YFSETQ. The J segment lost 5 bases and the V segment lost 2 bases, leaving 15 bases of the junction unmatched. This CDR3 has 17 amino acids. CDR3 in DNA: TGCGCCAGCAGCTTTGACGTCCGCGGGGGGAGAGACCACGAGCAGTACTTC. Amino acids: CASSFDVRGGRDHEQYF.

The chain couples TRBV27 to TRBJ2-7; 9 bases align to TRBD2. Germline CDR1 is MNHEY and CDR2 is SMNVEV (reference sequence). The CDR3 loop spans 14 amino acids. With V trimmed by 2 bases and J by 10 bases, 9 bases remained unmatched. The CDR3 region is CASSLRGTSIEQYV. CDR3 nucleotides: TGTGCCAGCAGTTTAAGGGGGACTAGCATCGAACAGTACGTC.

The genes are TRBV11-2 and TRBJ2-7; possible D gene TRBD1, 6 bases. CDR1 SGHAT and CDR2 FQNNGV come from the germline V gene. V shed 1 base and J shed 5 bases, with 9 bases lying between them. This CDR3 spans 13 amino acids. The CDR3 DNA follows: TGTGCCAGCAGCTTAGTAGGACAGAACGAGCAGTACTTC. Translation gives CASSLVGQNEQYF.

V gene TRBV18 combines with J gene TRBJ1-6, with TRBD1 identical over 8 bases. Germline-derived CDR1 and CDR2 are KGHSH and LQKENI. Trimming took 2 bases from V and 5 from J; bases not matched to a gene: 5. The CDR3 runs 16 residues. The CDR3 nucleotides read TGTGCCAGCTCACCATTCCAGGGGGCCAATAATTCACCCCTCCACTTT. Protein sequence: CASSPFQGANNSPLHF.

V is TRBV2 and J is TRBJ1-2; tentatively, D is TRBD1 (6 bases). Trimming took off 2 bases at V and 9 bases at J, with 7 bases between the two ends. CDR3 length: 11 amino acids. Germline V gene sequence: CDR1 SNHLY, CDR2 FYNNEI. For the CDR3, the DNA is TGTGCCAGCAGTGAAACAGGGCGCTACACCTTC. It yields the protein CASSETGRYTF.

The chain combines TRBV12-5 with TRBJ2-1; D is perhaps TRBD2 (6 bases). The CDR3 runs 14 residues. Germline V gene lookup returns CDR1 LGHNT and CDR2 FRNRAP. Trimming removed 6 bases from V and 9 bases from J, with 18 bases in between. The CDR3 DNA reads as TGTGCTAGTGGGGGTGGACTATTCGCAAGTGAGCAGTTCTTC. This translates into CASGGGLFASEQFF. The full variable domain, completed using reference TRBV12-5 and TRBJ2-1, is DARVTQTPRHKVTEMGQEVTMRCQPILGHNTVFWYRQTMMQGLELLAYFRNRAPLDDSGMPKDRFSAEMPDATLATLKIQPSEPRDSAVYFCASGGGLFASEQFFGPGTRLTVL.

The genes are TRBV12-3 or TRBV12-4 and TRBJ1-5; D uncertain. The length of the CDR3 is 12 residues. Trimming stripped 6 bases from V and 4 bases from J, with 7 bases between. CDR3 DNA sequence: TGTGCCAGCAGATCCCCAAATCAGCCCCAGCATTTT. Protein: CASRSPNQPQHF.

This chain uses TRBV7-2 with TRBJ2-3, with unresolved D. Germline values: CDR1 SGHTA, CDR2 FQGNSA. The CDR3 is made up of 15 amino acids. The ends were cut back, 2 bases at V and 3 bases at J, with 12 bases in the middle. The CDR3 DNA reads TGTGCCAGCAGCTTATTGTGGAGAGGAACAGATACGCAGTATTTT. This sequence encodes CASSLLWRGTDTQYF. Full variable domain (remainder filled in from reference TRBV7-2 and TRBJ2-3): GAGVSQSPSNKVTEKGKDVELRCDPISGHTALYWYRQSLGQGLEFLIYFQGNSAPDKSGLPSDRFSAERTGGSVSTLTIQRTQQEDSAVYLCASSLLWRGTDTQYFGPGTRLTVL.

The J gene is TRBJ2-7, the V gene TRBV5-6; perhaps TRBD2 as D (5 bases). CDR3 length: 16 amino acids. V was trimmed by 1 base and J by 4 bases, leaving 18 bases between them. Germline CDR1 is SGHDT and CDR2 is YYEEEE. The CDR3 is CASSLFGTEPGYEQYV. DNA for the CDR3: TGTGCCAGCAGCTTGTTCGGCACGGAGCCGGGGTACGAGCAGTACGTC.